Listed here are 21 T cell receptor beta chains from one sample, sequenced in a study of OX40 agonist ivuxolimab in advanced cancers. Libraries came from the immunoSEQ multiplex PCR assay. In its TCRdb copy, this immuneACCESS table keeps in-frame sequences only and misses some clones. Where compared with another copy, unresolved V genes explain less than half of these, and the others have no known cause. The sample table lists fewer than 95,000 clones, about 87% of them with a count of one. The ten largest clones represent 6% to 7.5% of the sample. The source material was CD4+ or CD8+ T cells sorted from blood, sampled in a trial of the OX40 agonist ivuxolimab. The receptors were sampled from an adult with an advanced solid tumor such as melanoma, head and neck, liver or kidney cancer.

Details on this clone: Other DNA sequences in the same sample also yield this CDR3. The rearrangement joins TRBV19 to TRBJ1-1, with no clear D. CDR1 is LNHDA and CDR2 is SQIVND in the germline V gene (reference sequence). This CDR3 has 12 residues. V was cut by 3 bases and J by 1 base, with 3 bases left in between. CDR3 sequence reads: CASSIGNTEAFF. In DNA, the CDR3 is TGTGCCAGTAGTATCGGGAACACTGAAGCTTTCTTT.

The rearrangement links TRBV13 to TRBJ1-1; D gene unclear. Between the trimmed V and J ends, which lost 8 bases and 1 base, there was a span of 14 bases. The CDR3 consists of 14 residues. Germline V gives CDR1 PRHDT, CDR2 FYEKMQ (reference sequence). The CDR3 nucleotides read TGTGCCAGCTTCTCCAATGAGGGGAACACTGAAGCTTTCTTT. Its protein is CASFSNEGNTEAFF.

The chain links TRBV7-9 to TRBJ1-3; D is unresolved. CDR3 length: 16 residues. Germline lookup yields CDR1 SEHNR and CDR2 FQNEAQ (reference sequence). Trimming stripped 5 bases from V and 2 bases from J, with 16 bases between. CDR3 bases: TGTGCCAGCAGCCCAACGAACTGGCAGGCTGGAAACACCATATATTTT. As protein: CASSPTNWQAGNTIYF.

The chain's CDR3 is CASNTDREYSNQPQHF. Here the CDR3 DNA reads TGTGCCAGCAACACCGACAGGGAATATAGCAATCAGCCCCAGCATTTT. The J gene is TRBJ1-5, the V gene TRBV28; 7 bases map to TRBD1. The CDR3 has 16 amino acids. Germline CDR1 MDHEN, CDR2 SYDVKM. V shed 7 bases, J shed 0 bases, and the junction held 9 bases outside the gene matches.

The chain carries TRBV5-1 and TRBJ2-6; D not certain. Looked up from germline, CDR1 is SGHRS and CDR2 is YFSETQ. The CDR3 contains 16 residues. V lost 0 bases and J lost 2, with 9 bases in between. This CDR3 is CASSLDPGTGANVLTF. The CDR3 region has the DNA TGCGCCAGCAGCTTGGACCCGGGTACTGGGGCCAACGTCCTGACTTTC. The whole variable domain, remainder taken from reference TRBV5-1 and TRBJ2-6, is KAGVTQTPRYLIKTRGQQVTLSCSPISGHRSVSWYQQTPGQGLQFLFEYFSETQRNKGNFPGRFSGRQFSNSRSEMNVSTLELGDSALYLCASSLDPGTGANVLTFGAGSRLTVL.

V and J are TRBV28 and TRBJ1-2; 7 bases are shared with TRBD1. Unmatched junction bases numbered 5, after V lost 4 bases and J lost 9 bases. CDR1 is MDHEN, CDR2 SYDVKM, per germline. This CDR3 spans 12 amino acids. The CDR3 loop reads CASSSYRGSYTF. The CDR3 bases are TGTGCCAGCAGTTCCTACAGGGGTAGCTACACCTTC.

This rearrangement joins TRBV7-8 to TRBJ2-6; D may correspond to TRBD1 or TRBD2 (5 bases each). The germline V and J ends were trimmed by 4 bases and 3 bases, with 10 bases remaining between them. Per germline, CDR1 SGHVS and CDR2 FQNEAQ. CDR3 length equals 15 residues. The chain's CDR3 is CASSYGGDGANVLTF. For the CDR3, the DNA is TGTGCCAGCAGCTATGGGGGAGATGGGGCCAACGTCCTGACTTTC.

This chain uses TRBV5-6 with TRBJ2-5, with 10 bases matching TRBD2. V gave up 0 bases and J gave up 1 base; unmatched junction bases: 12. This CDR3 comprises 19 residues. Per the germline V gene, CDR1 is SGHDT and CDR2 is YYEEEE. The CDR3 DNA reads TGTGCCAGCAGCTTGGAGGGAAGCGGGAGGGAAAAACTCCAAGAGACCCAGTACTTC. This translates into CASSLEGSGREKLQETQYF.

The CDR3 DNA is TGCGCCAGCAGCCAAGTATCAGGGGCCTGGGCCAACGTCCTGACTTTC. Protein product: CASSQVSGAWANVLTF. V usage is TRBV4-1 and J usage is TRBJ2-6; D may be TRBD1 (6 bases). The germline V gene has CDR1 MGHRA and CDR2 YSYEKL. The CDR3 is 16 amino acids. V lost 1 base to trimming and J lost 5 bases, with 12 bases between them.

V gene TRBV4-1 combines with J gene TRBJ2-7; TRBD1 might be the D (6 bases). V lost 4 bases, J lost 2 bases, and 18 bases lay in between. The CDR3 length is 16 residues. CDR1 is MGHRA and CDR2 is YSYEKL in the germline V gene. In DNA form, the CDR3 reads TGCGCCAGCAGCCTAGATCCATGGGACAAGACCTACGAGCAGTACTTC. It specifies CASSLDPWDKTYEQYF.

CDR3 coding DNA: TGTGCCAGCAGTGACAGGTCGGGATACAATGAGCAGTTCTTC. Encoded protein: CASSDRSGYNEQFF. This rearrangement joins TRBV6-4 to TRBJ2-1; possible D gene TRBD2, 5 bases. The V end lost 2 bases, the J end lost 4 bases, and 9 bases lay between the germline ends. Germline V gene sequence: CDR1 MRHNA, CDR2 SNTAGT. The CDR3 length is 14 residues.

The rearrangement uses TRBV21-1 and TRBJ2-1. TRBV21-1 is recorded as a pseudogene. The CDR3 contains 22 residues. CDR3 bases: TGTGCCAGCAGCAAACTGGGGGACCGCCGCCCCCATGCACCCGACTCCTACAATGAGCAGTTCTTC. Its protein is CASSKLGDRRPHAPDSYNEQFF.

In this sample, this clone is large. This chain connects TRBV6-1 to TRBJ2-7; the match to TRBD1 covers 7 bases. Germline V CDR1 and CDR2: MNHNS, SASEGT. CDR3 length: 15 amino acids. After removal of 0 bases from V and 4 bases from J, the junction contained 6 bases not matched to a gene. The CDR3 protein is CASSEAAGGVYEQYF. For the CDR3, the DNA is TGTGCCAGCAGTGAAGCGGCAGGGGGAGTATACGAGCAGTACTTC.

The V and J genes are TRBV9 and TRBJ2-5, with D perhaps assigned TRBD1 or TRBD2 (5 bases each). The DNA end is a closer match to TRBJ2-7, so the J assignment may be wrong. Germline V gives CDR1 SGDLS, CDR2 YYNGEE. This CDR3 is 15 amino acids long. CDR3 amino acids: CASSVAGTESYEQYF. CDR3 bases: TGTGCCAGCAGCGTAGCCGGGACGGAGTCCTACGAGCAGTACTTC.

The J gene is TRBJ2-3, the V gene TRBV27; TRBD1 or TRBD2 may be the D gene (5 bases each). Deletions cut 0 bases from V and 1 base from J, with 17 bases between. The CDR3 has 18 amino acids. In germline, CDR1 is MNHEY, CDR2 SMNVEV (reference sequence). The chain's CDR3 is CASSLSRVPGQGTDTQYF. The DNA for the CDR3 is TGTGCCAGCAGTTTATCCAGAGTCCCGGGGCAGGGCACAGATACGCAGTATTTT.

This clone has only a few counts. CDR3 sequence reads: CASSGGRAGRGRGDTQYF. In DNA form, the CDR3 reads TGTGCCAGCAGCGGTGGCCGCGCGGGGAGGGGGCGCGGAGATACGCAGTATTTT. This chain joins TRBV7-8 and TRBJ2-3; D may match TRBD1 or TRBD2 (7 bases each). Trimming removed 5 bases at V and 5 bases at J, with 26 bases between. This CDR3 is built from 18 residues. From germline, CDR1 is SGHVS and CDR2 FQNEAQ.

This rearrangement joins TRBV6-5 to TRBJ1-1; no firm D call. Germline values: CDR1 MNHEY, CDR2 SVGAGI. V was cut by 3 bases and J by 3 bases, with 8 bases left in between. This CDR3 has 13 residues. The CDR3 is CASSYSLDTEAFF. CDR3 in DNA: TGTGCCAGCAGTTATTCCTTGGACACTGAAGCTTTCTTT.

CDR3 amino acids: CASSLAPDLANTGELFF. CDR3 coding DNA: TGTGCCAGCAGTTTGGCCCCGGACTTAGCGAACACCGGGGAGCTGTTTTTT. The J gene is TRBJ2-2, the V gene TRBV27, with a possible D match to TRBD2 (5 bases). The V gene lost 3 bases and the J gene lost 0 bases, with 14 bases spanning the gap. Germline values: CDR1 MNHEY, CDR2 SMNVEV (reference sequence). CDR3 length equals 17 residues.

The rearrangement uses TRBV6-5 and TRBJ2-4; 7 bases fit TRBD1. CDR3 length: 14 amino acids. Germline lookup yields CDR1 MNHEY and CDR2 SVGAGI. J lost 4 bases, V lost 6 bases, and 6 bases had no gene match. For the CDR3, the DNA is TGTGCCAGCAGCCGATCGACAGGGAAAAACATTCAGTACTTC. Translated: CASSRSTGKNIQYF.

The rearrangement joins TRBV5-4 to TRBJ2-5; no definite D call. CDR1 is SGHNT, CDR2 YYREEE, per germline (reference sequence). CDR3 length equals 14 residues. With 3 bases removed from V and 5 bases from J, the gap between germline ends came to 14 bases. The CDR3 coding sequence is TGTGCCAGCAGCTCTCCACGCGTGGCCGAGACCCAGTACTTC. Residues: CASSSPRVAETQYF. The full variable domain, with the rest looked up from reference TRBV5-4 and TRBJ2-5, is ETGVTQSPTHLIKTRGQQVTLRCSSQSGHNTVSWYQQALGQGPQFIFQYYREEENGRGNFPPRFSGLQFPNYSSELNVNALELDDSALYLCASSSPRVAETQYFGPGTRLLVL.

V usage is TRBV27 and J usage is TRBJ2-1; 7 bases are shared with TRBD1. Germline CDR1 reads MNHEY; CDR2 reads SMNVEV (reference sequence). V lost 8 bases to trimming and J lost 1 base; unmatched junction nucleotides: 14. This CDR3 contains 17 residues. The CDR3 spells CASRQGFLASSYNEQFF. CDR3 nucleotide sequence: TGTGCCAGCCGACAGGGCTTCTTGGCATCTTCCTACAATGAGCAGTTCTTC.